These T cell receptor beta chains were read from a single sample in a study of blood T cell repertoires in COVID-19. Clones were read by immunoSEQ multiplex PCR, and TCRdb kept only the in-frame ones, dropping some. The table lists under 30,000 clones, approximately 86% of them singletons. The material sequenced was peripheral blood. Receptors were obtained from a human donor with acute or convalescent COVID-19. The donor label of this sample is uncertain. The CDR3 runs from the conserved cysteine through the conserved F or W. A D gene is named only where the DNA matches it firmly. The size of a clone is reported for some rows only, either as once, few or many, or as a class for expanded clones.

clone_size: NA
d_call: TRBD1
v_call: TRBV6-5
j_call: TRBJ1-1
cdr3_nt: TGTGCCAGCAGTTATTTTGGGACAGGGAACACTGAAGCTTTCTTT
cdr3_aa: CASSYFGTGNTEAFF

clone_size: once
d_call: TRBD1
v_call: TRBV7-8
j_call: TRBJ1-2
cdr3_nt: TGTGCCAGCAGCTTCCGGGACAGGGGGTCAATGGGTTATGGCTACACCTTC
cdr3_aa: CASSFRDRGSMGYGYTF

clone_size: NA
d_call: TRBD2
v_call: TRBV7-9
j_call: TRBJ2-3
cdr3_nt: TGTGCCAGCAGCTCCGGGACTAGGACGGATACGCAGTATTTT
cdr3_aa: CASSSGTRTDTQYF

clone_size: NA
d_call: NA
v_call: TRBV3-1/TRBV3-2
j_call: TRBJ1-2
cdr3_nt: TGTGCCAGCAGCCCCCAAGGGGGGGGAATAATCACCTTC
cdr3_aa: CASSPQGGGIITF

clone_size: NA
d_call: TRBD1
v_call: TRBV29-1
j_call: TRBJ1-1
cdr3_nt: TGCAGCGTTGGACAGGGGGGCACTGAAGCTTTCTTT
cdr3_aa: CSVGQGGTEAFF

clone_size: NA
d_call: NA
v_call: TRBV15
j_call: TRBJ1-1
cdr3_nt: TGTGCCACCAGCAGAGCTCGGGGTCCGGGCACTGAAGCTTTCTTT
cdr3_aa: CATSRARGPGTEAFF

clone_size: NA
d_call: TRBD2
v_call: TRBV18
j_call: TRBJ2-3
cdr3_nt: TGTGCCAGCTCACCAAAGACTAGCGGGTACACAGATACGCAGTATTTT
cdr3_aa: CASSPKTSGYTDTQYF

clone_size: few
d_call: NA
v_call: TRBV30
j_call: TRBJ1-6
cdr3_nt: TGTGCCTGGAGTCGAGGGCAGGATAATTCACCCCTCCACTTT
cdr3_aa: CAWSRGQDNSPLHF

clone_size: once
d_call: NA
v_call: TRBV12-2
j_call: TRBJ1-4
cdr3_nt: TGTGCAAGTCGCTTAGGTCCTGGACAGGGGGGGCCGGGGTCCGGGCCCAGTGAGAAACTGTTTTTT
cdr3_aa: CASRLGPGQGGPGSGPSEKLFF

clone_size: NA
d_call: TRBD1
v_call: TRBV6-2/TRBV6-3
j_call: TRBJ1-4
cdr3_nt: TGTGCCAGCAGTACCTCGACGACAGGGGGTTATGAAAAACTGTTTTTT
cdr3_aa: CASSTSTTGGYEKLFF

clone_size: medium-sized
d_call: TRBD1
v_call: TRBV6-7
j_call: TRBJ1-5
cdr3_nt: TGTGCCAGCAGTTACTCGAAGGACAGGGGGAGCAATCAGCCCCAGCATTTT
cdr3_aa: CASSYSKDRGSNQPQHF